These T cell receptor beta chains were read from a single sample in a study of shared clonotypes between healthy human individuals. Data came from immunoSEQ multiplex PCR; TCRdb stores just in-frame clones and leaves some out. The profile shows about 680,000 clones, roughly 70% of them singletons. Sequencing input: memory CD4+ T cells sorted from blood. These TCRs come from a woman aged 25-40 years in good health. CDR3s include the opening cysteine and the closing phenylalanine or tryptophan. The order of the fields is J gene, D gene, V gene, clone size, CDR3 DNA, CDR3 protein. The D gene is left open where the match is weak. Clone size is not always given. Where it is, it says once, few, many or a class for expanded clones.

J: TRBJ2-5; D: -; V: TRBV6-1; size: -; DNA: TGTGCCAGCAAGAGGGTAGTCCAAGAGACCCAGTACTTC; CDR3: CASKRVVQETQYF
J: TRBJ2-4; D: TRBD1; V: TRBV11-2; size: -; DNA: TGTGCCAGCAGCTCCCGAATCCGACAGGGGATAGCCAAAAACATTCAGTACTTC; CDR3: CASSSRIRQGIAKNIQYF
J: TRBJ1-3; D: TRBD1; V: TRBV2; size: few; DNA: TGTGCCAGCAGGGGGACAGGGCTTAACACCATATATTTT; CDR3: CASRGTGLNTIYF
J: TRBJ2-7; D: -; V: TRBV11-2; size: -; DNA: TGTGCCAGCAGCTTACACCCGTTGGGCGAGCAGTACTTC; CDR3: CASSLHPLGEQYF
J: TRBJ2-1; D: TRBD2; V: TRBV15; size: -; DNA: TGTGCCACCAGCAGAGGACTAGCGGGAGGCAATGAGCAGTTCTTC; CDR3: CATSRGLAGGNEQFF
J: TRBJ2-1; D: -; V: TRBV14; size: -; DNA: TGTGCCAGCAGCCCCGGGACGGCCAATGAGCAGTTCTTC; CDR3: CASSPGTANEQFF
J: TRBJ1-4; D: -; V: TRBV6-5; size: -; DNA: TGTGCCAGCACCGACCTGGGTAACTTGGGGTCGAAACTGTTTTTT; CDR3: CASTDLGNLGSKLFF
J: TRBJ2-1; D: -; V: TRBV7-2; size: -; DNA: TGTGCCAGCAGCCTCACGACCGGCAATGAGCAGTTCTTC; CDR3: CASSLTTGNEQFF
J: TRBJ1-3; D: -; V: TRBV6-5; size: -; DNA: TGTGCCAGCAGAGGCCTGGCCTCTGGAAACACCATATATTTT; CDR3: CASRGLASGNTIYF
J: TRBJ2-1; D: -; V: TRBV4-2; size: -; DNA: TGTGCCAGCAGCCAAGCGGACGTCCGGGTGAACAATGAGCAGTTCTTC; CDR3: CASSQADVRVNNEQFF
J: TRBJ2-1; D: TRBD2; V: TRBV7-9; size: -; DNA: TGTGCCAGCAGCTTAGTGGCTAGCGGGAGGAATGAGCAGTTCTTC; CDR3: CASSLVASGRNEQFF
J: TRBJ2-3; D: TRBD2; V: TRBV7-6; size: -; DNA: TGTGCCAGCAGCTTAGTACTAGCGACAGATACGCAGTATTTT; CDR3: CASSLVLATDTQYF
J: TRBJ1-1; D: -; V: TRBV6-1; size: -; DNA: TGTGCCAGCAGTGAGGCGGACAGTCGGACTGAAGCTTTCTTT; CDR3: CASSEADSRTEAFF
J: TRBJ2-1; D: -; V: TRBV6-5; size: -; DNA: TGTGCCAGCAGTTACAACGGGGACGCTCTCAATGAGCAGTTCTTC; CDR3: CASSYNGDALNEQFF
J: TRBJ1-2; D: TRBD1; V: TRBV19; size: many; DNA: TGTGCCAGTACCTTTCTGAGCACGGGACAGGGGAACTATGGCTACACCTTC; CDR3: CASTFLSTGQGNYGYTF
J: TRBJ2-1; D: -; V: TRBV4-1; size: few; DNA: TGCGCCAGCAGCCAAGAGTGGGGTGAGCAGTTCTTC; CDR3: CASSQEWGEQFF
J: TRBJ1-1; D: -; V: TRBV29-1; size: -; DNA: TGCAGCGTGAGGAGGGCTATGAACACTGAAGCTTTCTTT; CDR3: CSVRRAMNTEAFF
J: TRBJ1-2; D: -; V: TRBV28; size: -; DNA: TGTGCCAGCAGTCATTCCCAGGGATACTATGGCTACACCTTC; CDR3: CASSHSQGYYGYTF
J: TRBJ2-2; D: -; V: TRBV7-6; size: -; DNA: TGTGCCAGCAGCCCCCGTGGAGAGGAGAGCGCCGGGGAGCTGTTTTTT; CDR3: CASSPRGEESAGELFF
J: TRBJ1-1; D: TRBD1; V: TRBV7-6; size: -; DNA: TGTGCCAGCAGCTTAATGGTAGGGGGCGAAACTGAAGCTTTCTTT; CDR3: CASSLMVGGETEAFF
J: TRBJ1-2; D: TRBD1; V: TRBV27; size: -; DNA: TGTGCCAGCAGTAAACAGGGGACACTCATGACTAACTATGGCTACACCTTC; CDR3: CASSKQGTLMTNYGYTF
J: TRBJ1-1; D: -; V: TRBV7-9; size: -; DNA: TGTGCCAGCAGCGTAAGAGGGGATACTGAAGCTTTCTTT; CDR3: CASSVRGDTEAFF